This is a list of T cell receptor beta chains from one sample in a study of blood T cell repertoires in COVID-19. Measured with immunoSEQ multiplex PCR; TCRdb has only the in-frame clones, and not every one. Of around 300,000 clones listed, 88% are singletons. The sequenced sample consisted of PBMCs or T cells enriched from blood (not recorded which). The source of these receptors is a man aged 30 to 39 who had recovered from COVID-19. Both conserved end residues are part of each CDR3.

j_gene	v_gene	len	CDR3aa
TRBJ2-3	TRBV7-3	16	CASSSGDAGSTDTQYF
TRBJ1-4	TRBV24-1	16	CATSDLPSGSSEKLFF
TRBJ2-1	TRBV7-2	14	CASSLDAGTRKQFF
TRBJ1-1	TRBV19	15	CASSKPTGAATEAFF
TRBJ1-4	TRBV28	15	CASSLGGQGGEKLFF
TRBJ2-2	TRBV7-8	14	CASRQIANTGELFF
TRBJ2-5	TRBV5-1	14	CASSLVIAKETQYF
TRBJ1-5	TRBV19	17	CASSMEPGRVSNQPQHF
TRBJ1-6	TRBV2	13	CASSRTPPSPLHF
TRBJ2-1	TRBV18	15	CASSPADSSYNEQFF
TRBJ2-1	TRBV6-5	16	CASSYSGTSGGSEQFF
TRBJ1-2	TRBV12-3/TRBV12-4	12	CASSLGQGGYTF
TRBJ1-1	TRBV20-1	11	CSVAPRPEAFF
TRBJ1-6	TRBV7-3	18	CASSLKGEQGPISSPLHF
TRBJ2-7	TRBV5-1	13	CASSFTTPYEQYF
TRBJ2-7	TRBV29-1	13	CSAGGAGGGEQYF
TRBJ2-7	TRBV6-5	15	CASTPRQYLSYEQYF
TRBJ1-3	TRBV19	14	CASATGGSGNTIYF
TRBJ1-2	TRBV28	18	CASSNLGDRHILNYGYTF
TRBJ2-7	TRBV11-3	14	CANYWDRGTHEQYF
TRBJ1-2	TRBV6-1	13	CASSESGEYGYTF
TRBJ2-1	TRBV19	15	CASSIWGGARNEQFF
TRBJ1-2	TRBV6-2/TRBV6-3	15	CASSRPAGQNYGYTF
TRBJ2-7	TRBV6-6	15	CASSPRGTSVYEQYF
TRBJ2-7	TRBV6-5	13	CASSLGQIDEQYF
TRBJ1-2	TRBV19	14	CASSDLWTGDGYTF
TRBJ1-6	TRBV25-1	17	CASSRGQGTGGNSPLHF
TRBJ1-6	TRBV7-6	17	CASSVGTATRDNSPLHF
TRBJ2-5	TRBV15	17	CATSREVLLGHQETQYF
TRBJ2-3	TRBV24-1	15	CATSQGQGRSDTQYF
TRBJ2-5	TRBV7-2	13	CASSLDRDQTQYF
TRBJ1-4	TRBV14	12	CASSQGRAKLFF
TRBJ2-3	TRBV4-2	15	CASSPLSGGTDTQYF
TRBJ1-6	TRBV18	16	CASSPDRHVPNSPLHF
TRBJ2-1	TRBV7-9	14	CASSLGQGYNEQFF
TRBJ1-3	TRBV7-9	12	CASSLDQATIYF